A selection of T cell receptor beta chains follows, all from one sample in a study of shared clonotypes between healthy human individuals. Data came from immunoSEQ multiplex PCR; TCRdb stores just in-frame clones and leaves some out. The sample lists about half a million clones; approximately 80% were seen once. The sequenced sample consisted of PBMCs. The receptors originated from a middle-aged woman in good health. Some clones in this sample may be carry-over from other donors' samples. CDR3s include the opening cysteine and the closing phenylalanine or tryptophan. D genes are given only for firm matches. The listing skips clone size in some rows; elsewhere it reads once, few, many or a size class.

>.|.|TRBV6-1|TRBJ1-4
TGTGCCAGCAGGGGGGGTAGGACTAATGAAAAACTGTTTTTT
CASRGGRTNEKLFF
>TRBD2|.|TRBV2|TRBJ2-1
TGTGCCAGCGTCAATAGCGGGACCTACAATGAGCAGTTCTTC
CASVNSGTYNEQFF
>TRBD1|.|TRBV30|TRBJ1-5
TGTGCCTGGAGTAAACAGGGGAACAATCAGCCCCAGCATTTT
CAWSKQGNNQPQHF
>.|.|TRBV27|TRBJ2-3
TGTGCCAGCAGTTTGGGGGGGCCCCACATGATGGATACGCAGTATTTT
CASSLGGPHMMDTQYF
>TRBD2|.|TRBV7-2|TRBJ2-1
TGTGCCAGCAGCTTAATCCCCGGGACTAGCGGGACCGGAGATGAGCAGTTCTTC
CASSLIPGTSGTGDEQFF
>.|.|TRBV4-3|TRBJ2-5
TGCGCCAGCAGCCCGGATCAGTACTTC
CASSPDQYF
>.|few|TRBV5-4|TRBJ2-3
TGTGCCAGCAGCTACACGGGCAGGGCGGGAGATACGCAGTATTTT
CASSYTGRAGDTQYF
>.|.|TRBV7-2|TRBJ1-2
TGTGCCAGCAGGTTCGCAGGGACGGGCGGCTACACCTTC
CASRFAGTGGYTF
>.|.|TRBV7-9|TRBJ2-7
TGTGCCAGCAGCCTCAGACAGGGGGGGACTAGCACGGCCTACGAGCAGTACTTC
CASSLRQGGTSTAYEQYF
>TRBD1|.|TRBV28|TRBJ1-5
TGTGCCAGCAGTCTCACAGGGGGCGCGTTAAATCAGCCCCAGCATTTT
CASSLTGGALNQPQHF
>.|once|TRBV27|TRBJ2-7
TGTGCCAGCAAAAGGGACTTCCAGGGGAGCTACGAGCAGTACTTC
CASKRDFQGSYEQYF
>.|.|TRBV27|TRBJ1-3
TGTGCCAGCAGGGTACTCGGTGGAAACACCATATATTTT
CASRVLGGNTIYF
>.|.|TRBV5-5|TRBJ2-7
TGTGCCAGCAGCCCCACTGACAGGTACCCCTACGAGCAGTACTTC
CASSPTDRYPYEQYF
>.|.|TRBV10-3|TRBJ1-4
TGTGCCATCAGTGATGGGGCAGTAGGAAAACTGTTTTTT
CAISDGAVGKLFF
>.|few|TRBV7-2|TRBJ1-3
TGTGCCAGCAGCTTAGGCCTCGCTGGAAACACCATATATTTT
CASSLGLAGNTIYF
>TRBD1|few|TRBV28|TRBJ1-2
TGTGCCAGCAGTTTATTGGGACAGGGGGCCTATGGCTACACCTTC
CASSLLGQGAYGYTF
>TRBD2|.|TRBV7-9|TRBJ2-5
TGTGCCTGCTCCCCAGCGGGAGGAGTAGAGACCCAGTACTTC
CACSPAGGVETQYF
>TRBD2|.|TRBV6-6|TRBJ2-3
TGTGCCAGCAGGGCGGGAGTCAATACGCAGTATTTT
CASRAGVNTQYF
>.|.|TRBV27|TRBJ2-1
TGTGCCAGCAGTTTATTTGGGAGTAAGGGCTCCTACAATGAGCAGTTCTTC
CASSLFGSKGSYNEQFF
>TRBD1|.|TRBV6-4|TRBJ1-3
TGTGCCAGCAGTGTATCGGGACAGCAGAAACCCTCTGGAAACACCATATATTTT
CASSVSGQQKPSGNTIYF
>.|.|TRBV6-6|TRBJ1-2
TGTGCCAGCAGTTACGGAACAGCTAACTATGGCTACACCTTC
CASSYGTANYGYTF
>TRBD1|.|TRBV19|TRBJ1-2
TGTGCCAGTAGTCCCCGACAGGGGTACTATGGCTACACCTTC
CASSPRQGYYGYTF
>TRBD1|few|TRBV5-4|TRBJ1-1
TGTGCCAGCAGCGATGGACAGGGAAACACTGAAGCTTTCTTT
CASSDGQGNTEAFF
>TRBD1|few|TRBV28|TRBJ2-7
TGTGCCAGCCAGACAGGGGCCCTTAGATACGAGCAGTACTTC
CASQTGALRYEQYF
>.|.|TRBV7-2|TRBJ2-7
TGTGCCAGCAGCTTAAGTGAGGCTACCGGGGCCTACTTC
CASSLSEATGAYF
>.|once|TRBV4-1|TRBJ1-2
TGCGCCAGCAGCCAAAAATCCGGGCAGGGGACCTATGGCTACACCTTC
CASSQKSGQGTYGYTF
>.|.|TRBV18|TRBJ2-1
TGTGCCAGCTCAGGGGCGGTGGATGAGCAGTTCTTC
CASSGAVDEQFF
>.|.|TRBV27|TRBJ2-3
TGTGCCAGCAGTTTATCGGACGGCCCGCGCACAGATACGCAGTATTTT
CASSLSDGPRTDTQYF
>.|.|TRBV5-5|TRBJ2-7
TGTGCCAGCAGTTGGACCACCGAGGGGGAGCAGTACTTC
CASSWTTEGEQYF
>.|.|TRBV7-9|TRBJ1-1
TGTGCCAGCAGCTTTAGCAGGGTGAACACTGAAGCTTTCTTT
CASSFSRVNTEAFF
>TRBD2|.|TRBV6-1|TRBJ2-1
TGTGCCAGCAGTACGAGGACTAGCGGGATAAATGAGCAGTTCTTC
CASSTRTSGINEQFF
>.|.|TRBV10-1|TRBJ2-1
TGCGCCAGCAGTTTAGGGGGTCAGGGCACGGACAATGAGCAGTTCTTC
CASSLGGQGTDNEQFF
>TRBD2|.|TRBV9|TRBJ2-2
TGTGCCAGCAGCGTAGCTGTGGGAGGGCGAACCGGGGAGCTGTTTTTT
CASSVAVGGRTGELFF
>TRBD1|.|TRBV5-4|TRBJ2-3
TGTGCCAGCAGCTCAGACAGGGTTGCAGATACGCAGTATTTT
CASSSDRVADTQYF
>TRBD2|.|TRBV11-3|TRBJ2-3
TGTGCCAGCAGCTTTTGGGGGGGTATCACAGATACGCAGTATTTT
CASSFWGGITDTQYF
>TRBD2|.|TRBV5-1|TRBJ2-2
TGCGCCAGCAGCTGGAGCGGGAGTTATACCGGGGAGCTGTTTTTT
CASSWSGSYTGELFF
>TRBD2|.|TRBV7-3|TRBJ2-1
TGTGCCAGCAGCTCCCTTGGCGGTAGCGGGAGCCTCAATGAGCAGTTCTTC
CASSSLGGSGSLNEQFF
>.|.|TRBV5-8|TRBJ1-1
TGTGCCAGCACACCGGACACGGAAGCTTTCTTT
CASTPDTEAFF
>.|.|TRBV7-2|TRBJ2-3
TGTGCCAGCAGCCGAGGAGCGGCCCAAGCTACGCAGTATTTT
CASSRGAAQATQYF
>.|.|TRBV4-1|TRBJ2-1
TGCGCCAGCAAAGGACTCGGGACCAAAAATGAGCAGTTCTTC
CASKGLGTKNEQFF
>TRBD2|.|TRBV5-6|TRBJ2-5
TGTGCCAGCAGCCCGACTAGCGGGAGGGTCCCCGGGGAGACCCAGTACTTC
CASSPTSGRVPGETQYF
>TRBD2|.|TRBV18|TRBJ2-3
TGTGCCAGCTCACCACGGGCTAGCGGGAGGCGCACAGATACGCAGTATTTT
CASSPRASGRRTDTQYF
>TRBD1|.|TRBV11-2|TRBJ2-5
TGTGCCAGCAGCTTAGCCATGACAGGGGGGCGGGAGGAGACCCAGTACTTC
CASSLAMTGGREETQYF